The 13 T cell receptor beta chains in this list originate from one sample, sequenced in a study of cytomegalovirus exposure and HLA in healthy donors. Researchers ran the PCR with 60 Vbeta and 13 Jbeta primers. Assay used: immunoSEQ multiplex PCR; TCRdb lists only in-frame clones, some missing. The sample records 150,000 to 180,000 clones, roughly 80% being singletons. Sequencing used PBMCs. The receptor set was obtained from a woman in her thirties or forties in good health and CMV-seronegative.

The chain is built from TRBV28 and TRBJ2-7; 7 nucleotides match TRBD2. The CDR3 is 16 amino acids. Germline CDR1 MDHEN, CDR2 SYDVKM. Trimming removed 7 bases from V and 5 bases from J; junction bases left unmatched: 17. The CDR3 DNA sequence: TGTGCCAGCATTCCTGGGGGGAGGGCCCCTCGCGACGAGCAGTACTTC. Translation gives CASIPGGRAPRDEQYF.

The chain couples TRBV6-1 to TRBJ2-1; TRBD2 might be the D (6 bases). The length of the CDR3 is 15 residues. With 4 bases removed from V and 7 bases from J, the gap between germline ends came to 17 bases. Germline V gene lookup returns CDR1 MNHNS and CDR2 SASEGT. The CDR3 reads CASSVVGGFRNEQFF. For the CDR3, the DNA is TGTGCCAGCAGTGTAGTAGGAGGGTTCCGGAATGAGCAGTTCTTC.

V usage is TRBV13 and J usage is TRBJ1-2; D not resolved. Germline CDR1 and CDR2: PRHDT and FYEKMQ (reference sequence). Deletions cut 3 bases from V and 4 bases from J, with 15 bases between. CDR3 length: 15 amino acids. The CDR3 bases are TGTGCCAGCAGCTTCCGCGTAGTGGGCACCTATGGCTACACCTTC. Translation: CASSFRVVGTYGYTF.

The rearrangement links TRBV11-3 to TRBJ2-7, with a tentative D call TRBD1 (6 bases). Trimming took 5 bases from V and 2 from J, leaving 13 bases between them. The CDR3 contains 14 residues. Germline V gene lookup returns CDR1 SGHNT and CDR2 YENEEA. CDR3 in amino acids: CASSRYRVPYEQYF. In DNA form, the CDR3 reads TGTGCCAGCAGCCGATACAGGGTTCCCTACGAGCAGTACTTC.

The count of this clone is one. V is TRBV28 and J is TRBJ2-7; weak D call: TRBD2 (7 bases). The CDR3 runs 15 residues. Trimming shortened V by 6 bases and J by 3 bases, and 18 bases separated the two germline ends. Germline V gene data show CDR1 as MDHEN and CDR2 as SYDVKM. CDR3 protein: CASSSAGRGLYEQYF. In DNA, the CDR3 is TGTGCCAGCAGCTCTGCCGGGCGGGGGCTCTACGAGCAGTACTTC.

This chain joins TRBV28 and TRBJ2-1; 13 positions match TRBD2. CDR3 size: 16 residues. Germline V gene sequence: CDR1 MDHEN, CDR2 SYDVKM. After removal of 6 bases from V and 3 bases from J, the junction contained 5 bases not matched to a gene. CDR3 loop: CASSRTSGGLYNEQFF. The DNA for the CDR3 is TGTGCCAGCAGCCGGACTAGCGGGGGACTCTACAATGAGCAGTTCTTC.

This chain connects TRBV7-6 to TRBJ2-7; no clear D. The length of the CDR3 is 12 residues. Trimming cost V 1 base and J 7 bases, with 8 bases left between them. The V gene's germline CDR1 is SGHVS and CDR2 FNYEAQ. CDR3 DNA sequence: TGTGCCAGCAGCTTAGGAGTCCGGGAGCAGTACTTC. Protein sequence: CASSLGVREQYF.

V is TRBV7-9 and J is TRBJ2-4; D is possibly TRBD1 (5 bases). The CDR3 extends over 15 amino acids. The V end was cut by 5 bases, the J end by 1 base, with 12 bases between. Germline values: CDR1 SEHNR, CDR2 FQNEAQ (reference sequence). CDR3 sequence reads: CASSTTVWAKNIQYF. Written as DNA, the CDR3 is TGTGCCAGCAGCACGACAGTCTGGGCCAAAAACATTCAGTACTTC. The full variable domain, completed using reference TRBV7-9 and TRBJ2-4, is DTGVSQNPRHKITKRGQNVTFRCDPISEHNRLYWYRQTLGQGPEFLTYFQNEAQLEKSRLLSDRFSAERPKGSFSTLEIQRTEQGDSAMYLCASSTTVWAKNIQYFGAGTRLSVL.

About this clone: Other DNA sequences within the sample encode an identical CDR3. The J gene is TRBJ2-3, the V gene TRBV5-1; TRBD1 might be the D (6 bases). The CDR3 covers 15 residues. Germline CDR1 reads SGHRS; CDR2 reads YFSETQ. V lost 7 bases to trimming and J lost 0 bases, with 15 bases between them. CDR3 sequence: CASSLAGASTDTQYF. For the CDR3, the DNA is TGCGCCAGCTCCCTTGCAGGGGCTAGCACAGATACGCAGTATTTT. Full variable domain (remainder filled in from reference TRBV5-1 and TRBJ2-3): KAGVTQTPRYLIKTRGQQVTLSCSPISGHRSVSWYQQTPGQGLQFLFEYFSETQRNKGNFPGRFSGRQFSNSRSEMNVSTLELGDSALYLCASSLAGASTDTQYFGPGTRLTVL.

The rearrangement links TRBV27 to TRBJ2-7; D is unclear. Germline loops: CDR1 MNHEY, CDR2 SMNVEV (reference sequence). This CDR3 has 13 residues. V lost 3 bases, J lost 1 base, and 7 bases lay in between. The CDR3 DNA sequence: TGTGCCAGCAGTTTTGGGCGATCCTACGAGCAGTACTTC. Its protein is CASSFGRSYEQYF.

CDR3 sequence (DNA): TGTGCCAGCACCCAGACAGTTTTTAATCAGCCCCAGCATTTT. Its translation is CASTQTVFNQPQHF. This sequence joins TRBV28 and TRBJ1-5; D is perhaps TRBD1 (5 bases). CDR3 length equals 14 residues. V was cut by 7 bases and J by 4 bases, with 14 bases left in between. Germline V CDR1 and CDR2: MDHEN, SYDVKM.

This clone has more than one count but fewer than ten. CDR3 in DNA: TGTGCCAGTAGTATTAGCCAGATTGGGAATCAGCCCCAGCATTTT. Protein product: CASSISQIGNQPQHF. The chain couples TRBV19 to TRBJ1-5; D gene uncertain. The length of the CDR3 is 15 residues. The V end lost 3 bases, the J end lost 4 bases, and 13 bases lay between the germline ends. The germline gives CDR1 LNHDA, CDR2 SQIVND (reference sequence).

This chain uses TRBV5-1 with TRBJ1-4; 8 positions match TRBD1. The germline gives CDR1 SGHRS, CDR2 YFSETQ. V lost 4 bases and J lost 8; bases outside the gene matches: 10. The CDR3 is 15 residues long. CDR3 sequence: CASSEDRGPWEKLFF. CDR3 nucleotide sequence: TGCGCCAGCAGCGAAGACAGGGGCCCTTGGGAAAAACTGTTTTTT.